This T cell receptor (beta chain) was captured by sequencing in a study of cytomegalovirus exposure and HLA in healthy donors. 60 Vbeta and 13 Jbeta primers were used in PCR. Sequencing was performed with immunoSEQ multiplex PCR; in TCRdb, only in-frame clones are kept and a portion is missing. Its table records tens of thousands of clones. Germline V gene data show CDR1 as MDHEN and CDR2 as SYDVKM. The length of the CDR3 is 14 residues. The source material was PBMCs. This TCR was sampled from a woman between 40 and 50 years old in good health and CMV-seropositive. The chain employs TRBV28 and TRBJ1-2, with 11 bases aligning to TRBD1. CDR3: CASGQGARGYGYTF. The CDR3 DNA sequence: TGTGCGAGCGGACAGGGGGCTAGGGGCTATGGCTACACCTTC.